The TCR beta chain under discussion was sequenced for a study of blood T cell repertoires in COVID-19. Study in general: Samples came from the United States, Italy and Spain, spanning acute and convalescent COVID-19. Sample material is recorded as cDNA or gDNA derived from T cells, B-cell-depleted T cells, or PBMCs.

Some clones are missing from TCRdb's copy, which holds only in-frame ones; the method was immunoSEQ multiplex PCR. The sample lists 250,000 or so clones; approximately 87% were seen once. The source material was peripheral blood. The clonotype comes from a man between 60 and 75 years old with acute or convalescent COVID-19.

The CDR3, as DNA: TGTGCCAGCAGTTTACAGGGGGGAGCTTTCTTT. It encodes CASSLQGGAFF. V and J are TRBV28 and TRBJ1-1; 7 nucleotides match TRBD1. The germline gives CDR1 MDHEN, CDR2 SYDVKM. The CDR3 spans 11 residues. V shed 2 bases and J 10 bases; nucleotides not matched to a gene: 1.